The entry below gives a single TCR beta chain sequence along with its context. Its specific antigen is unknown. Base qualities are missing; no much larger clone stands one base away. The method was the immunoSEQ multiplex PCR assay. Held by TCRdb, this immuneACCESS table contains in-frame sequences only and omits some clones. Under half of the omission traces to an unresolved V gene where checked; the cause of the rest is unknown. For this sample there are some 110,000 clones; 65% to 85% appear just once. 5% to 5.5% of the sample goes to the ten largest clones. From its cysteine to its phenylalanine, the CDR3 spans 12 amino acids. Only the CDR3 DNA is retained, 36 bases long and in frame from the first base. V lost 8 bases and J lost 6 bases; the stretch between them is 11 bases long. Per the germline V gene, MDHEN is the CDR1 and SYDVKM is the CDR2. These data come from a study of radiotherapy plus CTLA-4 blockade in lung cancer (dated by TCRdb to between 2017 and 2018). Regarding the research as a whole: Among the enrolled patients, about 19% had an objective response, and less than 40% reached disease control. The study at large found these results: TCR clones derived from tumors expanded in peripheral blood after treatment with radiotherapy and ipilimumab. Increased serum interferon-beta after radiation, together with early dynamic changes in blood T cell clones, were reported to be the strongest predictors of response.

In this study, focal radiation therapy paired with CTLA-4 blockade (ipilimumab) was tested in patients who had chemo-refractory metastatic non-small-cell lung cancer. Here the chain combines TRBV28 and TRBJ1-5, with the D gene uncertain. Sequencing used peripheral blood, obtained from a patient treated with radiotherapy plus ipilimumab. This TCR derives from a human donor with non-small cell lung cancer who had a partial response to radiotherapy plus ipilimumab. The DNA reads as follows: TGTGCCAGCTTGGTGGCCCCTCAGCCCCAGCATTTT. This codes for CASLVAPQPQHF.